This T cell receptor beta chain was sequenced for a study of blood T cell repertoires in COVID-19. Generated by immunoSEQ multiplex PCR, the TCRdb table keeps only in-frame clones and is missing some. Of about 270,000 clones in the sample, approximately 85% were seen once. This CDR3 is 14 amino acids long. V gave up 7 bases and J gave up 2 bases; unmatched junction bases: 5. Germline V gene sequence: CDR1 SNHLY, CDR2 FYNNEI. Sequenced material: peripheral blood. This chain connects TRBV2 to TRBJ2-3, with 8 positions matching TRBD1. The sequence came from a human donor in a cohort sampled during active COVID-19. CDR3 DNA: TGTGCCAGCATTGACAGGGGATACACAGATACGCAGTATTTT. It translates to CASIDRGYTDTQYF.